Below, one TCR beta chain is given with its context. As originally analysed: Scientists estimated how many nucleated cells there were by amplifying reference gene primers. TCRdb's copy holds only in-frame clones and misses some; the assay was immunoSEQ multiplex PCR. The V and J calls and clone size are taken from that table; D and trimming were inferred from the DNA. The data hold a few hundred thousand clones, with roughly 88% observed a single time. These data come from a study of blood T cell repertoires in COVID-19. Study summary: Acute and convalescent COVID-19 samples came from the United States, Italy and Spain. T cells, B-cell-depleted T cells, or PBMCs provided the cDNA or gDNA that served as material.

Germline V gene sequence: CDR1 MDHEN, CDR2 SYDVKM. The CDR3 has 15 residues. Trimming removed 5 bases from V and 2 bases from J, with 15 bases in between. The sample consisted of PBMCs or T cells enriched from blood (not recorded which). This sequence was found in a woman aged 18-29 years who had been exposed to COVID-19. The chain uses TRBV28 and TRBJ2-5, with a weak D call TRBD2 (7 bases). CDR3 loop: CASSVRGGKQETQYF. In DNA, the CDR3 is TGTGCCAGCAGTGTCAGGGGAGGGAAGCAAGAGACCCAGTACTTC.